This T cell receptor beta chain originates from a study of T cell repertoires in cytomegalovirus infection (dated by TCRdb to the late 2010s). Describing the broader study: Because public TCR beta signatures pointed to carriage of CMV infection together with the matching HLA type, the HLA type of each donor mattered for the analysis.

These reads were obtained on an Illumina HiSeq 1500. TCRdb trimmed the raw reads at Q25, called clones with MiXCR and kept productive beta chains. For every CDR3 protein sequence, its rows merge into one entry that carries the most common genes and DNA. This sample lists approximately 500,000 distinct CDR3 sequences; 16% were detected once. The ten largest clones take up roughly 25% of the sample. Broader findings and caveats from the paper: The ex vivo response was dominated by HLA-C-restricted CMV-specific TCR beta clonotypes, and the single most frequent clonotype in two of eight donors was supplied by these HLA-C-restricted clonotypes. Carriers of CMV infection plus the relevant HLA type were discriminated by the cumulative frequency of public TCR beta family members in the study cohort and in an independent roughly 340-donor cohort.

As encoded in the germline V gene, CDR1 is SGHTA while CDR2 is FQGTGA. The CDR3 numbers 12 residues from cysteine through phenylalanine. Here the CDR3 DNA is all that survives: 36 bases in frame from base 1. Worth noting for this clonotype: The specificity of this receptor is unknown. This sequence may be a read error, since a much larger clone differs from it by one base.

This receptor was identified in a human donor in good health (CMV status not recorded). Some clones in this sample may be carry-over from other donors' samples. Sequencing was carried out using CD8+ T cells from PBMCs. Rearrangement joined TRBV7-3 to TRBJ1-1; the D region possibly corresponds to TRBD1 (6 bases align). The bases read TGTGCCGGCAGAGACAGGAAAACTGAAGCTTTCTTT. Its product reads: CAGRDRKTEAFF.